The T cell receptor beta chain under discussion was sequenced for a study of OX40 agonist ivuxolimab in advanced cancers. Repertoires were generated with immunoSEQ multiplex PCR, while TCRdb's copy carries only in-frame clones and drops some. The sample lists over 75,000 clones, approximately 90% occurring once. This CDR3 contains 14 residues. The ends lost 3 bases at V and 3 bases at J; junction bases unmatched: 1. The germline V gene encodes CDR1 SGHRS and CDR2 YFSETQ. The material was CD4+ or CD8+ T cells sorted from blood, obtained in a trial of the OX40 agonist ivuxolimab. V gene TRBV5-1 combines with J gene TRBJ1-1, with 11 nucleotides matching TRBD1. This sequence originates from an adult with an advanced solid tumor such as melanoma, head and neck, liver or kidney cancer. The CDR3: CASSWTGGYTEAFF. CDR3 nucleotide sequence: TGCGCCAGCAGCTGGACAGGGGGCTACACTGAAGCTTTCTTT.